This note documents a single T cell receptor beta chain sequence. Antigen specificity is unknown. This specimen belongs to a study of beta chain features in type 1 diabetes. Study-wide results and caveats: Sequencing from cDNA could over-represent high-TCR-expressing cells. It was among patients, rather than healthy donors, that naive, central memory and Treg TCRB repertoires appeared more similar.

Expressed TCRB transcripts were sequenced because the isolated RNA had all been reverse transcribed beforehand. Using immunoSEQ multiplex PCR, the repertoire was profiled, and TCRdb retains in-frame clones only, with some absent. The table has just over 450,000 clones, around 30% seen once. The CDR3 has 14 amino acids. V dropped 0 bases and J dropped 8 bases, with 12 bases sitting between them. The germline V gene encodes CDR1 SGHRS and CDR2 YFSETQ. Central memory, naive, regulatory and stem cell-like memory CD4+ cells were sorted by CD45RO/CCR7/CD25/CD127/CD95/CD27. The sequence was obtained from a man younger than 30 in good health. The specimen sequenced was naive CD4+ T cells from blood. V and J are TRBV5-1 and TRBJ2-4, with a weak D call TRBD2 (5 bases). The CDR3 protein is CASSLGPSGDIQYF. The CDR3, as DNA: TGCGCCAGCAGCTTGGGACCCTCCGGGGACATTCAGTACTTC.